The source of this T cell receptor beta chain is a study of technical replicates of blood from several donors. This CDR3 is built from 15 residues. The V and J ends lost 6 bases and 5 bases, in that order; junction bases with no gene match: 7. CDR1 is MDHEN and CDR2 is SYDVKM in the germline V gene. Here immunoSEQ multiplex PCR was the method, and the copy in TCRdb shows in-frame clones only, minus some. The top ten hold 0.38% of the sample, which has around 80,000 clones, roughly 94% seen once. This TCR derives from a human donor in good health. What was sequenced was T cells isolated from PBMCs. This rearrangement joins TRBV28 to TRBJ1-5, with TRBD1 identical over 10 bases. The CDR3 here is CASSPGDRGYQPQHF. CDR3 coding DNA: TGTGCCAGCAGCCCCGGGGACAGGGGTTATCAGCCCCAGCATTTT.